The sequence of this T cell receptor beta chain was determined in a study of control samples from healthy donors and cancer patients. Sequenced by immunoSEQ multiplex PCR; TCRdb stores in-frame clones only, minus some. This sample yields about 35,000 clones, of which 85% to 90% are seen a single time; more than 1.5% belongs to the top ten. Germline V gene sequence: CDR1 GTSNPN, CDR2 SVGIG (reference sequence). J gave up 3 bases and V 0 bases, and 3 bases lay outside the gene matches. The length of the CDR3 is 14 residues. Sequenced input: PBMCs. The clonotype comes from a woman between 40 and 50 years old with lung cancer. This sequence joins TRBV30 and TRBJ2-3; 7 bases agree with TRBD2. As DNA, the CDR3 is TGTGCCTGGAGTGTACGAGCGGGGACAGATACGCAGTATTTT. As protein: CAWSVRAGTDTQYF. The entire variable domain, with the rest obtained from reference TRBV30 and TRBJ2-3, is as follows: SQTIHQWPATLVQPVGSPLSLECTVEGTSNPNLYWYRQAAGRGLQLLFYSVGIGQISSEVPQNLSASRPQDRQFILSSKKLLLSDSGFYLCAWSVRAGTDTQYFGPGTRLTVL.